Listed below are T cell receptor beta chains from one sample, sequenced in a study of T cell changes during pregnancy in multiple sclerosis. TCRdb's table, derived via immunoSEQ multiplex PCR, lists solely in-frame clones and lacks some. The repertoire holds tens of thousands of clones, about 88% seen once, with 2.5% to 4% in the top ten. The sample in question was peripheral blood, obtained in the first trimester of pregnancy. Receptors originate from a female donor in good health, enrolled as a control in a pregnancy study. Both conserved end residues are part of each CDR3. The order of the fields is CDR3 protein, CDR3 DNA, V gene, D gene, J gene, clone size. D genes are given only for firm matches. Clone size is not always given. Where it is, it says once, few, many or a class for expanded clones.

CASWGVSKGTGNNEQFF TGTGCCAGCTGGGGGGTCAGTAAGGGGACGGGAAACAATGAGCAGTTCTTC TRBV27 NA TRBJ2-1 NA
CASSALGVNTEAFF TGTGCCAGCAGTGCGCTAGGGGTGAACACTGAAGCTTTCTTT TRBV6-5 NA TRBJ1-1 NA
CASSFRWRVQETQYF TGTGCCAGCAGCTTTAGGTGGAGGGTACAAGAGACCCAGTACTTC TRBV11-2 NA TRBJ2-5 NA
CASGGYSGSYEQYF TGTGCCAGCGGCGGATACAGCGGCTCCTACGAGCAGTACTTC TRBV6-1 NA TRBJ2-7 NA
CASSRDTTNSPLHF TGTGCCAGCAGCCGAGACACGACTAATTCACCCCTCCACTTT TRBV5-4 NA TRBJ1-6 NA
CASSIDHTGGQETQYF TGTGCCAGTAGTATAGATCATACAGGGGGCCAAGAGACCCAGTACTTC TRBV19 TRBD1 TRBJ2-5 NA
CASLQGAGNTIYF TGTGCCAGCTTGCAGGGGGCTGGAAACACCATATATTTT TRBV18 TRBD1 TRBJ1-3 NA
CASSDFPNEQFF TGTGCCAGCAGTGACTTTCCTAATGAGCAGTTCTTC TRBV6-6 NA TRBJ2-1 NA
CASSLSAGARTDTQYF TGTGCCAGCAGCTTGTCCGCGGGAGCACGCACAGATACGCAGTATTTT TRBV5-6 TRBD2 TRBJ2-3 NA
CASSRRLGASTDTQYF TGTGCCAGCAGCAGGAGGTTGGGGGCCAGCACAGATACGCAGTATTTT TRBV7-2 NA TRBJ2-3 NA
CASTPTGSTGAATGELFF TGTGCCAGCACCCCAACGGGGTCGACAGGGGCGGCGACCGGGGAGCTGTTTTTT TRBV5-4 TRBD1 TRBJ2-2 NA
CASSLRTSGQETQYF TGTGCCAGCAGCCTCCGGACTAGCGGTCAAGAGACCCAGTACTTC TRBV11-2 TRBD2 TRBJ2-5 NA
CASSYRTAFNSPLHF TGTGCCAGCAGTTACCGGACAGCTTTTAATTCACCCCTCCACTTT TRBV6-5 NA TRBJ1-6 NA
CASSPGAGIYGYTF TGTGCCAGCTCACCAGGGGCAGGAATCTATGGCTACACCTTC TRBV18 NA TRBJ1-2 NA
CASSYSGTSDEQYF TGTGCCAGCAGTTACTCGGGGACTAGCGACGAGCAGTACTTC TRBV6-6 TRBD2 TRBJ2-7 NA
CASSSGQYRYEQYF TGTGCCAGCAGCTCCGGACAGTATCGCTACGAGCAGTACTTC TRBV11-2 NA TRBJ2-7 NA
CASSQERGGGWQPQHF TGCGCCAGCAGCCAAGAGAGGGGCGGGGGCTGGCAGCCCCAGCATTTT TRBV4-3 NA TRBJ1-5 NA
CASSLRDRVIAGGLDEQFF TGTGCCAGCAGTTTGAGGGACAGGGTGATAGCGGGAGGGCTAGATGAGCAGTTCTTC TRBV27 TRBD2 TRBJ2-1 NA
CASSLEGITEAFF TGCGCCAGCAGCTTGGAGGGGATCACTGAAGCTTTCTTT TRBV5-1 NA TRBJ1-1 NA
CASRRPGQGRDEQFF TGTGCCAGCAGGCGACCGGGACAGGGTCGCGATGAGCAGTTCTTC TRBV6-1 TRBD1 TRBJ2-1 NA
CAISDRERGGPIEQYF TGTGCCATCAGTGATCGGGAAAGGGGAGGGCCCATCGAGCAGTACTTC TRBV10-3 TRBD2 TRBJ2-7 NA
CASSSGGRSTEAFF TGTGCCAGTAGTAGCGGAGGGAGGAGTACTGAAGCTTTCTTT TRBV19 NA TRBJ1-1 NA
CASSLKSPPLVLAEAKNIQYF TGTGCCAGCAGCCTCAAGTCCCCCCCCTTGGTGTTAGCGGAAGCCAAAAACATTCAGTACTTC TRBV4-2 NA TRBJ2-4 NA
CASSLRDTLTPQHF TGTGCCAGCAGTTTAAGGGACACCCTGACGCCCCAGCATTTT TRBV27 NA TRBJ1-5 NA
CASSPQGASTEAFF TGTGCCAGCAGCCCACAGGGGGCGAGCACTGAAGCTTTCTTT TRBV9 TRBD1 TRBJ1-1 NA
CASSQEVLERGETQYF TGCGCCAGCAGCCAAGAGGTCCTGGAAAGAGGGGAGACCCAGTACTTC TRBV4-3 NA TRBJ2-5 once
CASGSYTGAGNTEAFF TGTGCTAGTGGTTCGTACACAGGGGCCGGGAACACTGAAGCTTTCTTT TRBV12-5 TRBD1 TRBJ1-1 NA
CASSYQSPNYGYTF TGTGCCAGCAGTTACCAAAGCCCCAACTATGGCTACACCTTC TRBV6-5 NA TRBJ1-2 NA
CASSLAKLGLANNEQFF TGTGCCAGCAGCTTAGCAAAGTTAGGACTGGCGAACAATGAGCAGTTCTTC TRBV11-1 NA TRBJ2-1 NA
CASSQEETGIYGYTF TGTGCCAGCAGCCAAGAGGAAACAGGGATTTATGGCTACACCTTC TRBV4-2 NA TRBJ1-2 NA
CATSIPQESSYNEQFF TGTGCCACCAGCATCCCTCAGGAAAGCTCCTACAATGAGCAGTTCTTC TRBV15 NA TRBJ2-1 NA
CASTYSGANVLTF TGTGCCAGCACCTACTCTGGGGCCAACGTCCTGACTTTC TRBV28 NA TRBJ2-6 NA
CAISERTSGISSYNEQFF TGTGCCATCAGTGAGAGGACTAGCGGAATCAGCTCCTACAATGAGCAGTTCTTC TRBV10-3 TRBD2 TRBJ2-1 NA
CASGGISEKLFF TGTGCTAGTGGCGGGATCTCCGAAAAACTGTTTTTT TRBV12-5 NA TRBJ1-4 NA
CASSLAGGTSGYNEQFF TGTGCCAGCAGCTTGGCCGGAGGGACTAGCGGTTACAATGAGCAGTTCTTC TRBV5-6 TRBD2 TRBJ2-1 once
CASSTTPSTDTQYF TGTGCCAGCAGTACTACTCCTAGCACAGATACGCAGTATTTT TRBV6-4 NA TRBJ2-3 NA
CASSLTPQGSPLHF TGTGCCAGCAGTCTAACACCCCAGGGCTCACCCCTCCACTTT TRBV27 NA TRBJ1-6 NA
CASSLVSESKLFF TGTGCCAGCAGCTTAGTGTCGGAGAGTAAACTGTTTTTT TRBV11-3 NA TRBJ1-4 NA
CASSGFPGQLNTEAFF TGTGCCAGCAGCGGGTTCCCGGGACAGTTGAACACTGAAGCTTTCTTT TRBV9 TRBD1 TRBJ1-1 few
CAWSVRTSGEQYF TGTGCCTGGAGTGTAAGGACTAGCGGGGAGCAGTACTTC TRBV30 TRBD2 TRBJ2-7 once
CSVEHYNEQFF TGCAGCGTTGAACACTACAATGAGCAGTTCTTC TRBV29-1 NA TRBJ2-1 NA
CASSLTGFGQYF TGTGCCAGCAGCCTGACAGGGTTTGGGCAGTACTTC TRBV28 TRBD1 TRBJ2-7 NA
CATSRDYAGARNQPQHF TGTGCCACCAGCAGAGATTACGCGGGGGCTCGCAATCAGCCCCAGCATTTT TRBV15 NA TRBJ1-5 NA
CASRTIAGGPYEQYF TGTGCCAGCAGGACAATAGCGGGAGGCCCCTACGAGCAGTACTTC TRBV28 TRBD2 TRBJ2-7 NA
CASSGLAGAFGGYTQYF TGTGCCAGCAGCGGTCTAGCGGGGGCCTTCGGGGGGTATACGCAGTATTTT TRBV9 TRBD2 TRBJ2-3 NA
CASSGEIGYEQYF TGTGCCAGCAGCGGGGAAATAGGATACGAGCAGTACTTC TRBV6-4 NA TRBJ2-7 NA
CASSLGLSRGDTQYF TGCGCCAGCAGCTTGGGACTCAGTCGAGGAGATACGCAGTATTTT TRBV5-1 NA TRBJ2-3 NA
CSVERQGSTEAFF TGCAGCGTTGAAAGACAGGGTTCTACTGAAGCTTTCTTT TRBV29-1 TRBD1 TRBJ1-1 few
CASSWTGQPQETQYF TGCGCCAGCAGTTGGACAGGGCAACCTCAAGAGACCCAGTACTTC TRBV5-1 TRBD1 TRBJ2-5 NA
CASSSPANYGYTF TGTGCCAGCAGTTCGCCCGCGAACTATGGCTACACCTTC TRBV28 NA TRBJ1-2 NA
CASSDGQGRHSPLHF TGTGCCAGCAGCGATGGACAGGGAAGGCATTCACCCCTCCACTTT TRBV5-4 TRBD1 TRBJ1-6 NA